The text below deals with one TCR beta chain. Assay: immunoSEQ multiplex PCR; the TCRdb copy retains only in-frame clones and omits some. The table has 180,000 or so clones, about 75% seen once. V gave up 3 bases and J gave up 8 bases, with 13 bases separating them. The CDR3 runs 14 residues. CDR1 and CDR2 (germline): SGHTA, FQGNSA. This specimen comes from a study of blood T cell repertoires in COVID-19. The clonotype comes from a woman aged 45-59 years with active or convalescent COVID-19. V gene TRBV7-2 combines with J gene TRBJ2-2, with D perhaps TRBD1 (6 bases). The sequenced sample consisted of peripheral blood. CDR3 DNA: TGTGCCAGCAGCTTCAACAGGGATTCGGGGGAGCTGTTTTTT. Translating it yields CASSFNRDSGELFF.